Presented here are 25 T cell receptor beta chains from one specimen sequenced in a study of control samples from healthy donors and cancer patients. Libraries were prepared by immunoSEQ multiplex PCR; TCRdb keeps only in-frame clonotypes and omits some of them. In the table there are 100,000 to 150,000 clones, roughly 84% of which are singletons. Sequencing was done on a sample of blood. All receptors come from a man aged 40-49 years in good health.

V and J are TRBV3-1 (or the pseudogene TRBV3-2) and TRBJ1-6; no clear D gene. Germline CDR1 LGHDT, CDR2 YNNKEL (reference sequence). The CDR3 sequence is 14 residues long. Trimming removed 2 bases from V and 4 bases from J, with 6 bases in between. The chain's CDR3 is CASSQISYNSPLHF. CDR3 DNA: TGTGCCAGCAGCCAAATCAGTTATAATTCACCCCTCCACTTT.

The rearrangement uses TRBV5-1 and TRBJ2-7; tentatively, D is TRBD1 (6 bases). From germline, CDR1 is SGHRS and CDR2 YFSETQ. V dropped 4 bases and J dropped 1 base, with 9 bases sitting between them. The CDR3 is made up of 13 amino acids. CDR3: CASSVDRSYEQYF. In DNA form, the CDR3 reads TGCGCCAGCAGCGTGGACAGATCCTACGAGCAGTACTTC.

This clone was picked up one time. The chain employs TRBV24-1 and TRBJ1-2; TRBD1 matches 8 bases. Germline CDR1 KGHDR, CDR2 SFDVKD. The ends lost 3 bases at V and 1 base at J; junction bases unmatched: 3. The CDR3 loop spans 15 amino acids. For the CDR3, the DNA is TGTGCCACCAGTGATCCCGGGACAGGTAACTATGGCTACACCTTC. It codes for CATSDPGTGNYGYTF.

The genes are TRBV13 and TRBJ2-7; 8 nucleotides line up with TRBD1. The CDR3 sequence is 15 residues long. Trimming cost V 1 base and J 0 bases; bases outside gene matches: 2. Germline assignment: CDR1 PRHDT and CDR2 FYEKMQ (reference sequence). CDR3 protein: CASSLAGGSSYEQYF. CDR3 nucleotide sequence: TGTGCCAGCAGCTTAGCAGGGGGCAGCTCCTACGAGCAGTACTTC.

The chain joins TRBV5-6 to TRBJ2-7, with D perhaps matching TRBD2 (6 bases). Trimming cost V 1 base and J 3 bases, with 11 bases left between them. CDR1 and CDR2 from the germline V gene are SGHDT and YYEEEE. The CDR3 has 14 residues. This CDR3 reads CASSLYGSSYEQYF. DNA for the CDR3: TGTGCCAGCAGCTTGTACGGGAGTAGCTACGAGCAGTACTTC.

V is TRBV11-3 and J is TRBJ2-5, with D perhaps assigned TRBD1 or TRBD2 (5 bases each). CDR3 length: 13 amino acids. Trimming removed 8 bases from V and 4 bases from J, with 14 bases in between. Germline CDR1 SGHNT, CDR2 YENEEA. The CDR3 region is CASAGGLLETQYF. Here the CDR3 DNA reads TGTGCCAGCGCTGGGGGATTGTTAGAGACCCAGTACTTC.

The gene calls are TRBV7-3 and TRBJ1-2; D unclear. The CDR3 extends over 12 amino acids. The germline V gene has CDR1 SGHTA and CDR2 FQGTGA. With 1 base removed from V and 10 bases from J, the gap between germline ends came to 10 bases. The CDR3 region has the DNA TGTGCCAGCAGCTTAATACAGAGCCCCTACACCTTC. This translates into CASSLIQSPYTF.

This chain connects TRBV7-2 to TRBJ2-2, with D hard to call. V shed 5 bases and J shed 7 bases, with 14 bases lying between them. The germline CDR1 and CDR2 sequences are SGHTA and FQGNSA. The CDR3 covers 14 residues. The CDR3 reads CASSPESFNGELFF. For the CDR3, the DNA is TGTGCCAGCAGCCCAGAGTCCTTCAACGGGGAGCTGTTTTTT. Supplemented by reference TRBV7-2 and TRBJ2-2, the full variable domain reads GAGVSQSPSNKVTEKGKDVELRCDPISGHTALYWYRQSLGQGLEFLIYFQGNSAPDKSGLPSDRFSAERTGGSVSTLTIQRTQQEDSAVYLCASSPESFNGELFFGEGSRLTVL.

The rearrangement uses TRBV15 and TRBJ2-7; D is possibly TRBD2 (5 bases). The CDR3 length is 17 residues. V was trimmed by 0 bases and J by 5 bases, leaving 20 bases between them. Germline V lookup: CDR1 LNHNV, CDR2 YYDKDF (reference sequence). CDR3 region: CATSRDSSGSPRNEQYF. Here the CDR3 DNA reads TGTGCCACCAGCAGAGATAGTTCGGGGTCCCCTAGGAACGAGCAGTACTTC.

The chain links TRBV7-9 to TRBJ1-1, with D possibly TRBD1 on 5 matching bases. Germline CDR1 and CDR2: SEHNR and FQNEAQ (reference sequence). The CDR3 spans 12 residues. V shed 3 bases and J shed 11 bases, with 13 bases lying between them. CDR3 bases: TGTGCCAGCAGCTTTGGGGGAATTAGGGCTTTCTTT. Its translation: CASSFGGIRAFF. The complete variable domain, with remaining parts taken from reference TRBV7-9 and TRBJ1-1, reads DTGVSQNPRHKITKRGQNVTFRCDPISEHNRLYWYRQTLGQGPEFLTYFQNEAQLEKSRLLSDRFSAERPKGSFSTLEIQRTEQGDSAMYLCASSFGGIRAFFGQGTRLTVV.

This chain links TRBV7-9 with TRBJ1-4, with 12 bases that match TRBD1. Trimming at V came to 7 bases and at J to 4 bases, leaving 10 bases not matched to a gene. The CDR3 loop spans 17 amino acids. The V gene's germline CDR1 is SEHNR and CDR2 FQNEAQ (reference sequence). CDR3 nucleotide sequence: TGTGCCAGCACCATCGGGACAGGGGGCGTCAGTAATGAAAAACTGTTTTTT. The encoded protein is CASTIGTGGVSNEKLFF.

V gene TRBV6-2 or TRBV6-3 combines with J gene TRBJ2-1; perhaps TRBD1 as D (5 bases). Germline loops: CDR1 MNHEY, CDR2 SVGEGT. The CDR3 extends over 14 amino acids. The ends were cut back, 6 bases at V and 9 bases at J, with 18 bases in the middle. This CDR3 reads CASSGQGALSEQFF. The CDR3, as DNA: TGTGCCAGCAGCGGACAAGGGGCCCTCTCTGAGCAGTTCTTC.

A note on this clone: The sample has other DNA sequences that encode this CDR3 too. The chain links TRBV6-6 to TRBJ2-7, with a possible D match to TRBD2 (5 bases). The CDR3 has 14 amino acids. From germline, CDR1 is MNHNY and CDR2 SVGAGI (reference sequence). V lost 0 bases and J lost 1, with 7 bases in between. CDR3 sequence (DNA): TGTGCCAGCAGTTACTCGGGGAGTTCCTACGAGCAGTACTTC. It yields the protein CASSYSGSSYEQYF.

V usage is TRBV3-1 (or the pseudogene TRBV3-2) and J usage is TRBJ2-5; D is possibly TRBD2 (5 bases). Trimming removed 3 bases from V and 4 bases from J, with 12 bases in between. CDR1 is LGHDT, CDR2 YNNKEL, per germline (reference sequence). The CDR3 is 14 amino acids. Here the CDR3 reads CASSQASPPETQYF. The CDR3, as DNA: TGTGCCAGCAGCCAGGCTAGCCCCCCAGAGACCCAGTACTTC.

The J gene is TRBJ2-1, the V gene TRBV7-2; D may be TRBD2 (6 bases). V was shortened by 3 bases and J by 8 bases, with 11 bases between the two germline ends. Germline lookup yields CDR1 SGHTA and CDR2 FQGNSA. CDR3 length: 13 amino acids. CDR3 protein: CASSLMGGYEQFF. As DNA, the CDR3 is TGTGCCAGCAGCTTGATGGGGGGATATGAGCAGTTCTTC.

This chain joins TRBV11-3 and TRBJ1-4; no firm D call. The CDR3 is 12 amino acids. V lost 1 base and J lost 8, with 5 bases in between. In germline, CDR1 is SGHNT, CDR2 YENEEA. CDR3 sequence reads: CASSLVQEKLFF. The DNA for the CDR3 is TGTGCCAGCAGCTTAGTCCAGGAAAAACTGTTTTTT. The variable domain in full, completed from reference TRBV11-3 and TRBJ1-4, reads EAGVVQSPRYKIIEKKQPVAFWCNPISGHNTLYWYLQNLGQGPELLIRYENEEAVDDSQLPKDRFSAERLKGVDSTLKIQPAELGDSAVYLCASSLVQEKLFFGSGTQLSVL.

The chain employs TRBV24-1 and TRBJ2-1, with D perhaps TRBD2 (5 bases). The CDR3 sequence is 15 residues long. Germline V gives CDR1 KGHDR, CDR2 SFDVKD. V was shortened by 0 bases and J by 10 bases, with 15 bases between the two germline ends. CDR3 residues: CATSDLSGSPGEQFF. CDR3 in DNA: TGTGCCACCAGTGATTTGAGTGGCAGCCCGGGGGAGCAGTTCTTC.

This chain joins TRBV9 and TRBJ1-2; TRBD1 agrees at 8 bases. From germline, CDR1 is SGDLS and CDR2 YYNGEE. J gave up 4 bases and V 0 bases, and 5 bases lay outside the gene matches. CDR3 length equals 15 residues. CDR3 sequence: CASSVERTGFYGYTF. The CDR3 DNA reads TGTGCCAGCAGCGTAGAGAGGACAGGGTTCTATGGCTACACCTTC.

The V and J genes are TRBV5-1 and TRBJ2-5; possible D gene TRBD2, 6 bases. CDR1 is SGHRS and CDR2 is YFSETQ in the germline V gene. This CDR3 comprises 16 residues. With 3 bases removed from V and 2 bases from J, the gap between germline ends came to 17 bases. The CDR3 DNA follows: TGCGCCAGCAGCTCCTTCCGGGAGTACACTCAAGAGACCCAGTACTTC. Amino acids: CASSSFREYTQETQYF.

This chain links TRBV4-3 with TRBJ1-2; 7 bases are a match to TRBD1. The ends lost 4 bases at V and 4 bases at J; junction bases unmatched: 15. Germline lookup yields CDR1 LGHNA and CDR2 YSLEER. This CDR3 spans 17 amino acids. The DNA of the CDR3 is TGCGCCAGCAGCCGTTTGTCAGGGGGAGAAGCCTTCTATGGCTACACCTTC. Translated: CASSRLSGGEAFYGYTF.

The chain carries TRBV24-1 and TRBJ2-3; 8 nucleotides match TRBD1. CDR1 KGHDR and CDR2 SFDVKD come from the germline V gene. V trimming: 4 bases; J trimming: 2 bases; junction bases outside the gene matches: 16. The CDR3 contains 19 residues. The CDR3 DNA sequence: TGTGCCACCAGTGACCAGTCCCCGGACAGGGCCCTATACACAGATACGCAGTATTTT. This gives the protein CATSDQSPDRALYTDTQYF.

Here the CDR3 reads CASSLEASGGNEQYF. The DNA of the CDR3 is TGTGCCAGCAGCTTGGAGGCTAGCGGGGGGAACGAGCAGTACTTC. The gene calls are TRBV5-6 and TRBJ2-7; 11 bases are a match to TRBD2. V lost 0 bases, J lost 5 bases, and 4 bases stayed unmatched. The CDR3 has 15 amino acids. Germline V CDR1 and CDR2: SGHDT, YYEEEE.

The chain links TRBV7-3 to TRBJ1-1; tentative D call: TRBD1 (6 bases). Trimming removed 5 bases from V and 3 bases from J, with 10 bases in between. The germline V gene encodes CDR1 SGHTA and CDR2 FQGTGA. The CDR3 sequence is 13 residues long. The CDR3 is CASSADSYTEAFF. CDR3 DNA: TGTGCCAGCAGCGCGGACAGTTACACTGAAGCTTTCTTT.

This clone was observed a handful of times. The CDR3 sequence: CATSDPTGTQETQYF. The CDR3 DNA is TGTGCCACCAGTGACCCAACAGGGACCCAAGAGACCCAGTACTTC. The chain combines TRBV24-1 with TRBJ2-5; a weak D match, TRBD1 (6 bases). The CDR3 is made up of 15 amino acids. CDR1 KGHDR and CDR2 SFDVKD come from the germline V gene. Trimming took off 4 bases at V and 1 base at J, with 12 bases between the two ends.

The chain carries TRBV7-2 and TRBJ2-7; D might be TRBD1 (5 bases). The V end was cut by 5 bases, the J end by 3 bases, with 11 bases between. The CDR3 runs 13 residues. Germline V gene data show CDR1 as SGHTA and CDR2 as FQGNSA. In DNA, the CDR3 is TGTGCCAGCAGCCCTGACAGTTACTACGAGCAGTACTTC. As protein: CASSPDSYYEQYF.